These 8 T cell receptor beta chains were sequenced from one sample in a study of CD8 T cells in Susac syndrome. An amount of RNA that ranged from roughly 0.5 to 1 ug was reverse transcribed with random hexamers. TCRdb used MiXCR to reprocess the immunoSEQ multiplex PCR reads, holding one entry per CDR3 protein. Of roughly 100,000 distinct CDR3 sequences detected, about 94% appear once; the ten largest clones hold about 0.29%. The sequenced sample was CD4+ T cells from PBMCs. The receptors originated from a human donor with Susac syndrome.

In nucleotides, the CDR3 is TGCGCCAGCAGCCAAGTGGATGGCGGGGAGCTGTTTTTT. Its translation is CASSQVDGGELFF. The chain uses TRBV4-1 and TRBJ2-2; no definite D call. Looked up from germline, CDR1 is MGHRA and CDR2 is YSYEKL. The V gene lost 1 base and the J gene lost 7 bases, with 7 bases spanning the gap. This CDR3 is 13 amino acids long.

The gene calls are TRBV29-1 and TRBJ2-7; 10 bases align to TRBD2. V lost 5 bases to trimming and J lost 2 bases; unmatched junction nucleotides: 6. This CDR3 spans 14 amino acids. Germline V CDR1 and CDR2: SQVTM, ANQGSEA. CDR3: CSVTGLAVTYEQYF. CDR3 DNA sequence: TGCAGCGTTACCGGACTAGCGGTAACCTACGAGCAGTACTTC.

The gene calls are TRBV12-3 or TRBV12-4 and TRBJ1-1; 7 nucleotides align to TRBD1. After removal of 1 base from V and 5 bases from J, the junction contained 13 bases not matched to a gene. The CDR3 covers 17 residues. This CDR3 reads CASSLVAVGQAGTEAFF. The CDR3 bases are TGTGCCAGCAGTTTAGTCGCGGTTGGACAGGCCGGGACTGAAGCTTTCTTT.

This chain joins TRBV2 and TRBJ1-5; the D is unclear. This CDR3 is built from 14 residues. V shed 1 base and J shed 2 bases, with 6 bases lying between them. CDR1 and CDR2 (germline): SNHLY, FYNNEI. Here the CDR3 DNA reads TGTGCCAGCAGTGAAGGGGAGGGCAATCAGCCCCAGCATTTT. Its protein is CASSEGEGNQPQHF.

This clonotype qualifies as medium-sized. J is TRBJ2-6 and V is TRBV29-1; TRBD1 agrees at 10 bases. With 3 bases clipped from V and 0 bases from J, the junction kept 8 bases outside the gene matches. The CDR3 covers 18 residues. Looked up from germline, CDR1 is SQVTM and CDR2 is ANQGSEA. The DNA for the CDR3 is TGCAGCGTTGATTCCGGGACAGGGGCCCTCTCTGGGGCCAACGTCCTGACTTTC. This sequence encodes CSVDSGTGALSGANVLTF.

In its sample, this clonotype was seen once. The V gene is TRBV30, the J gene TRBJ2-6; D uncertain. Germline CDR1 and CDR2: GTSNPN and SVGIG (reference sequence). The CDR3 spans 13 residues. V gave up 5 bases and J gave up 1 base, with 6 bases separating them. CDR3 sequence (DNA): TGTGCCTGGTTGGGGTCTGGGGCCAACGTCCTGACTTTC. Its protein is CAWLGSGANVLTF.

The chain recombines TRBV27 with TRBJ2-3, with D perhaps TRBD2 (6 bases). The V gene's germline CDR1 is MNHEY and CDR2 SMNVEV (reference sequence). V lost 3 bases, J lost 2 bases, and 9 bases lay in between. CDR3 length equals 14 residues. The CDR3 DNA reads TGTGCCAGCAGTTTTCCGGGACTCACAGATACGCAGTATTTT. It yields the protein CASSFPGLTDTQYF.

The rearrangement joins TRBV25-1 to TRBJ2-1, with D perhaps matching TRBD2 (6 bases). Germline loops: CDR1 MGHDK, CDR2 SYGVNS. Trimming shortened V by 6 bases and J by 8 bases, and 14 bases separated the two germline ends. This CDR3 contains 13 residues. The CDR3 bases are TGTGCCAGCAGGAGTCGCGGGGTGGATGAGCAGTTCTTC. Translation: CASRSRGVDEQFF. The full variable domain, rest sourced from reference TRBV25-1 and TRBJ2-1, is EADIYQTPRYLVIGTGKKITLECSQTMGHDKMYWYQQDPGMELHLIHYSYGVNSTEKGDLSSESTVSRIRTEHFPLTLESARPSHTSQYLCASRSRGVDEQFFGPGTRLTVL.